The 24 T cell receptor beta chains in this list originate from one sample, sequenced in a study of cytomegalovirus exposure and HLA in healthy donors. The PCR used 60 Vbeta and 13 Jbeta primers. Libraries were prepared by immunoSEQ multiplex PCR; TCRdb keeps only in-frame clonotypes and omits some of them. The table records approximately 150,000 clones, almost 80% of them present only once. The sequenced sample consisted of PBMCs. These receptors originate from a woman aged 25 to 45 in good health and CMV-seronegative.

The chain employs TRBV27 and TRBJ2-3; D call uncertain. The germline V gene encodes CDR1 MNHEY and CDR2 SMNVEV (reference sequence). V lost 6 bases to trimming and J lost 3 bases, with 10 bases between them. The CDR3 sequence is 13 residues long. CDR3 sequence reads: CASSNAPTDTQYF. The CDR3 DNA is TGTGCCAGCAGCAATGCGCCGACAGATACGCAGTATTTT.

The V and J genes are TRBV6-6 and TRBJ1-2, with 10 bases lining up with TRBD1. Germline V lookup: CDR1 MNHNY, CDR2 SVGAGI (reference sequence). CDR3 size: 15 residues. V was pared by 2 bases and J by 7 bases, with 7 bases of the junction left unmatched. The CDR3 DNA is TGTGCCAGCAGTTACCAAGGACAGGGGGGGTCTGGCTACACCTTC. This translates into CASSYQGQGGSGYTF.

This clone was seen a few times. The chain carries TRBV6-5 and TRBJ1-4; TRBD1 might be the D (6 bases). V was shortened by 4 bases and J by 5 bases, with 11 bases between the two germline ends. Germline V gene lookup returns CDR1 MNHEY and CDR2 SVGAGI. CDR3 length: 14 residues. The CDR3 nucleotides are TGTGCCAGCAGTTTGGACAGACGAAATGAAAAACTGTTTTTT. Its translation: CASSLDRRNEKLFF.

J is TRBJ1-2 and V is TRBV28; 9 nucleotides match TRBD1. The CDR3 is 13 residues long. Per the germline V gene, CDR1 is MDHEN and CDR2 is SYDVKM. V gave up 7 bases and J gave up 9 bases; unmatched junction bases: 9. CDR3 loop: CASTLTGGGSYTF. CDR3 DNA sequence: TGTGCCAGCACCTTGACAGGGGGTGGGAGCTACACCTTC.

A single count supports this clone. The gene calls are TRBV4-2 and TRBJ1-2; 7 bases match TRBD1. This CDR3 is built from 15 residues. V lost 4 bases and J lost 5; bases outside the gene matches: 10. The germline gives CDR1 LGHNA, CDR2 YNFKEQ. As DNA, the CDR3 is TGTGCCAGCAGCCTTGATCGGGGACAGCCATATGGCTACACCTTC. It specifies CASSLDRGQPYGYTF.

The chain is built from TRBV6-1 and TRBJ2-1; possibly TRBD2 for D (6 bases). Trimming cost V 0 bases and J 5 bases, with 8 bases left between them. The CDR3 covers 14 residues. Per germline, CDR1 MNHNS and CDR2 SASEGT. The CDR3 sequence is CASSEARGHNEQFF. DNA for the CDR3: TGTGCCAGCAGTGAAGCGCGGGGCCACAATGAGCAGTTCTTC.

The V gene is TRBV27, the J gene TRBJ2-2; TRBD1 might be the D (6 bases). Trimming shortened V by 2 bases and J by 0 bases, and 7 bases separated the two germline ends. The V gene's germline CDR1 is MNHEY and CDR2 SMNVEV (reference sequence). This CDR3 comprises 15 residues. This chain's CDR3 is CASSLTGTNTGELFF. CDR3 DNA sequence: TGTGCCAGCAGTTTAACAGGGACGAACACCGGGGAGCTGTTTTTT.

The chain employs TRBV4-1 and TRBJ1-1, with D tentatively TRBD1 (5 bases). Trimming took 1 base from V and 4 from J, leaving 10 bases between them. Germline loops: CDR1 MGHRA, CDR2 YSYEKL. CDR3 size: 14 residues. The CDR3 protein is CASSQVGQLTEAFF. CDR3 coding DNA: TGCGCCAGCAGCCAAGTGGGGCAGCTCACTGAAGCTTTCTTT.

This clone was found a few times. The genes are TRBV27 and TRBJ2-2; D is unclear. This CDR3 region has 16 residues. Germline V gene data show CDR1 as MNHEY and CDR2 as SMNVEV (reference sequence). Between the trimmed V and J ends, which lost 2 bases and 0 bases, there was a span of 10 bases. The DNA for the CDR3 is TGTGCCAGCAGTTTAAAGCGAATGGCGAACACCGGGGAGCTGTTTTTT. Its protein is CASSLKRMANTGELFF.

This chain uses TRBV6-1 with TRBJ1-2; D uncertain. Trimming removed 7 bases from V and 0 bases from J, with 15 bases in between. The CDR3 has 15 amino acids. Germline V gene sequence: CDR1 MNHNS, CDR2 SASEGT. The CDR3 sequence is CASISSGVPNYGYTF. In DNA, the CDR3 is TGTGCCAGCATTTCTAGCGGCGTACCTAACTATGGCTACACCTTC.

This clone has a handful of counts. The same CDR3 also results from other DNA sequences found in this sample. The chain is built from TRBV4-1 and TRBJ2-1, with TRBD1 matching over 8 bases. Germline lookup yields CDR1 MGHRA and CDR2 YSYEKL. The V gene end was trimmed by 0 bases and the J gene end by 2 bases; junction bases not matched to a gene: 3. CDR3 size: 16 residues. CDR3 DNA: TGCGCCAGCAGCCAAGACAAGACAGGGGCCTACAATGAGCAGTTCTTC. This encodes CASSQDKTGAYNEQFF.

The rearrangement links TRBV7-9 to TRBJ2-7, with 11 nucleotides matching TRBD1. V lost 4 bases and J lost 3; bases outside the gene matches: 5. Germline V CDR1 and CDR2: SEHNR, FQNEAQ (reference sequence). This CDR3 contains 15 residues. For the CDR3, the DNA is TGTGCCAGCAGCTCACGGACAGGGGGCATCTACGAGCAGTACTTC. Protein product: CASSSRTGGIYEQYF.

This sequence joins TRBV4-2 and TRBJ1-1, with 7 bases lining up with TRBD1. CDR3 length equals 14 residues. Per germline, CDR1 LGHNA and CDR2 YNFKEQ. Germline trimming cut 4 bases from V and 3 bases from J; bases unmatched to any gene: 5. The CDR3 sequence: CASSLNRGDTEAFF. CDR3 sequence (DNA): TGTGCCAGCAGCCTTAACAGGGGAGACACTGAAGCTTTCTTT.

The V and J genes are TRBV28 and TRBJ1-1; D is perhaps TRBD1 (6 bases). Germline CDR1 and CDR2: MDHEN and SYDVKM. The CDR3 has 15 amino acids. V was cut by 4 bases and J by 1 base, with 13 bases left in between. In DNA, the CDR3 is TGTGCCAGCAGTTCGACTGGGACACCGAACACTGAAGCTTTCTTT. It specifies CASSSTGTPNTEAFF.

The gene calls are TRBV7-8 and TRBJ1-1; 8 positions match TRBD1. This CDR3 is 13 amino acids long. V shed 4 bases and J 5 bases; nucleotides not matched to a gene: 3. Per germline, CDR1 SGHVS and CDR2 FQNEAQ. CDR3 coding DNA: TGTGCCAGCAGCTCGGACAGGGCTACTGAAGCTTTCTTT. Translating gives CASSSDRATEAFF.

The chain joins TRBV27 to TRBJ1-1; D remains unclear. Trimming left V 4 bases short and J 0 bases short, with 9 bases between. The CDR3 length is 14 residues. CDR1 is MNHEY, CDR2 SMNVEV, per germline (reference sequence). The DNA of the CDR3 is TGTGCCAGCAGTTCCTTACACCTGAACACTGAAGCTTTCTTT. Translating it yields CASSSLHLNTEAFF.

CDR3 amino acids: CASSPTKQETQYF. CDR3 nucleotide sequence: TGTGCCAGCTCACCAACAAAGCAAGAGACCCAGTACTTC. V usage is TRBV18 and J usage is TRBJ2-5; D uncertain. The CDR3 consists of 13 residues. V was shortened by 2 bases and J by 2 bases, with 6 bases between the two germline ends. Germline loops: CDR1 KGHSH, CDR2 LQKENI.

The chain couples TRBV6-5 to TRBJ1-4, with no clear D. This CDR3 contains 16 residues. V was shortened by 0 bases and J by 3 bases, with 11 bases between the two germline ends. Per germline, CDR1 MNHEY and CDR2 SVGAGI. The CDR3 sequence: CASSYSGAISNEKLFF. As DNA, the CDR3 is TGTGCCAGCAGTTACTCAGGAGCCATCTCTAATGAAAAACTGTTTTTT.

The V and J genes are TRBV7-2 and TRBJ2-7; 7 nucleotides align to TRBD2. V lost 2 bases and J lost 5; bases outside the gene matches: 3. This CDR3 has 13 residues. Germline V gene sequence: CDR1 SGHTA, CDR2 FQGNSA. The CDR3 DNA is TGTGCCAGCAGCTTAAGCGGGGCCCACGAGCAGTACTTC. It yields the protein CASSLSGAHEQYF.

V and J are TRBV5-1 and TRBJ1-2, with unresolved D. CDR1 is SGHRS, CDR2 YFSETQ, per germline. V was clipped by 4 bases and J by 5 bases, with 15 bases between them. CDR3 length: 14 amino acids. The CDR3 is CASSSSQVLYGYTF. The CDR3 coding sequence is TGCGCCAGCAGCAGCTCCCAGGTTCTTTATGGCTACACCTTC.

V gene TRBV19 combines with J gene TRBJ1-1, with 9 bases lining up with TRBD1. The trim removed 5 bases at V and 5 bases at J, leaving 15 bases unmatched. This CDR3 spans 17 amino acids. Germline V lookup: CDR1 LNHDA, CDR2 SQIVND (reference sequence). CDR3 nucleotide sequence: TGTGCCAGTAGTTTGGGGACAGGGAAGTTTCCGGTTACTGAAGCTTTCTTT. Its translation is CASSLGTGKFPVTEAFF.

The chain joins TRBV5-6 to TRBJ1-2; 8 bases align to TRBD1. V was clipped by 4 bases and J by 2 bases; unmatched bases: 7. Germline lookup yields CDR1 SGHDT and CDR2 YYEEEE. The CDR3 totals 15 residues. CDR3 amino acids: CASSRGQGLNYGYTF. DNA of the CDR3: TGTGCCAGCAGCAGAGGACAGGGATTAAACTATGGCTACACCTTC.

The chain joins TRBV7-8 to TRBJ1-5, with a tentative D call TRBD1 (6 bases). The germline V and J ends were trimmed by 1 base and 2 bases, with 6 bases remaining between them. Germline V gene data show CDR1 as SGHVS and CDR2 as FQNEAQ. This CDR3 is 14 amino acids long. CDR3 bases: TGTGCCAGCAGCTTAGACAGGGGCAATCAGCCCCAGCATTTT. As protein: CASSLDRGNQPQHF.

The CDR3 coding sequence is TGTGCCAGCAGTGAAACGGGTAGAGCTTTCTTT. It codes for CASSETGRAFF. This chain joins TRBV2 and TRBJ1-1; no definite D call. Trimming pared 2 bases from V and 10 bases from J, leaving 8 bases between. The CDR3 totals 11 residues. Germline loops: CDR1 SNHLY, CDR2 FYNNEI.